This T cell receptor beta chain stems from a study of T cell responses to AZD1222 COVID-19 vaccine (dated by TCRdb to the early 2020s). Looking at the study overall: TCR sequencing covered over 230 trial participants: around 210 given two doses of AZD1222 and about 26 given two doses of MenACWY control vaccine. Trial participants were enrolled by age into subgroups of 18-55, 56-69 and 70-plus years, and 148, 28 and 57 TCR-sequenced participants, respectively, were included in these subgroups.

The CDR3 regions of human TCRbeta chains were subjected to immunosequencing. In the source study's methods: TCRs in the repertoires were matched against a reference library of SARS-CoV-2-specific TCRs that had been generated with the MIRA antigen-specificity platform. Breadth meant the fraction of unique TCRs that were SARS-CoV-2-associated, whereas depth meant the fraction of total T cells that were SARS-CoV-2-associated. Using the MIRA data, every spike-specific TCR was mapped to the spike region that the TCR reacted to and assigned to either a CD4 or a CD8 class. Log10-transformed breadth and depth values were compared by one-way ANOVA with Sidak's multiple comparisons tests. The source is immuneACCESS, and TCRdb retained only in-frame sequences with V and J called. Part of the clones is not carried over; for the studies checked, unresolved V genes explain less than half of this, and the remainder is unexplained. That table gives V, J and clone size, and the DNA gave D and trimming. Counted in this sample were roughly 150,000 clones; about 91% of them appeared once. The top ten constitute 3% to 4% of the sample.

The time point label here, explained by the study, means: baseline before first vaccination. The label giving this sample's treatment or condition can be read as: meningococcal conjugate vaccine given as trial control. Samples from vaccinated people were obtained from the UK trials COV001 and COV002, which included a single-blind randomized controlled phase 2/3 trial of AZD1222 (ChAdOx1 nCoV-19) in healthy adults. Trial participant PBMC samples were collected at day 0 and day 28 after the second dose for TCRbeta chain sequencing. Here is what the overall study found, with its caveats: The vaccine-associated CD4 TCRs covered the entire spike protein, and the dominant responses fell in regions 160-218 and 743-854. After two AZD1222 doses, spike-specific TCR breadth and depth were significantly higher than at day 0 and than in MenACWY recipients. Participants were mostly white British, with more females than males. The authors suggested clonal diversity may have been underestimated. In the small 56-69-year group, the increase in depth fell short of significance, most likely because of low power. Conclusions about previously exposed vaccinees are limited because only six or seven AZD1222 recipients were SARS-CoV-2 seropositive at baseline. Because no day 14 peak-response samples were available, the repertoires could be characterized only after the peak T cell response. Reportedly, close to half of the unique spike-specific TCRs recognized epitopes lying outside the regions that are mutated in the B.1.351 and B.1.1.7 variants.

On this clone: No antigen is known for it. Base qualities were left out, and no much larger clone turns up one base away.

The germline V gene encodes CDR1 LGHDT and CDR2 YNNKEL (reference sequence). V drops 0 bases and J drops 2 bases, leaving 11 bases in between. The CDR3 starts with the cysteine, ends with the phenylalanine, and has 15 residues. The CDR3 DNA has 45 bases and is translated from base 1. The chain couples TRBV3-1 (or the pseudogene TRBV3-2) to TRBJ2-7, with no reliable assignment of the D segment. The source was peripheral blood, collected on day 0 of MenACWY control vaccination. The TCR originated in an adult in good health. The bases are TGTGCCAGCAGCCAAGAGGTCGGCAGGACCTACGAGCAGTACTTC. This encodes CASSQEVGRTYEQYF.